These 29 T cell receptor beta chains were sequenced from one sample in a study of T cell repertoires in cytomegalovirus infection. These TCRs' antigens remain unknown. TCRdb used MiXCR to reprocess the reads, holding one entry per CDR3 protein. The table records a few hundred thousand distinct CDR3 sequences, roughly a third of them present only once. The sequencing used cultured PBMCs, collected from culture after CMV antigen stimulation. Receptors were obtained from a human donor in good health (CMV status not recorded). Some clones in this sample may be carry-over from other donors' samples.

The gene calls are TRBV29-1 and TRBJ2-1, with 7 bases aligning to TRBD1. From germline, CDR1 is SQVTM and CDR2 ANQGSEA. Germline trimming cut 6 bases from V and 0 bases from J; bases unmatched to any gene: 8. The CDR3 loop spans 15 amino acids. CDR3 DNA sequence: TGCAGCGTGTCACCGACAGGGCCCTCCTACAATGAGCAGTTCTTC. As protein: CSVSPTGPSYNEQFF.

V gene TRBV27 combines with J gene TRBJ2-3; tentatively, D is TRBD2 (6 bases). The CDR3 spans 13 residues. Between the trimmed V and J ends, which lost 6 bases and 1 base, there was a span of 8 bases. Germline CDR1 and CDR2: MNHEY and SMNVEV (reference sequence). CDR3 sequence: CASRQRGTDTQYF. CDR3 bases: TGTGCCAGCAGGCAGCGGGGCACAGATACGCAGTATTTT.

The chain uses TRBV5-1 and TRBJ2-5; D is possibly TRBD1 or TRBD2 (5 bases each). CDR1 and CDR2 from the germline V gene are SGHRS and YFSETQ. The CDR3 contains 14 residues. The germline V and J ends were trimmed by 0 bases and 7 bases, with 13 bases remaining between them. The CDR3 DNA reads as TGCGCCAGCAGCTTGGAGGGACGCCAGGGGACCCAGTACTTC. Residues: CASSLEGRQGTQYF.

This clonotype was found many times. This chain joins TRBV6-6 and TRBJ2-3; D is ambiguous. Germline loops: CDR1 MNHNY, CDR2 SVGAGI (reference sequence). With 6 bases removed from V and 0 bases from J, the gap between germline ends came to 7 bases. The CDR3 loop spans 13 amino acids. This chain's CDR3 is CASRVVSTDTQYF. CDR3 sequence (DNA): TGTGCCAGCAGAGTCGTAAGCACAGATACGCAGTATTTT.

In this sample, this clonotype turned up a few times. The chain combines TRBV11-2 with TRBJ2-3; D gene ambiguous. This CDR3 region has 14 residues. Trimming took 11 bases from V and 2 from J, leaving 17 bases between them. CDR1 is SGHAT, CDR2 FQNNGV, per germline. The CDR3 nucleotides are TGTGCCGTAAGCAGGAGTTCCTCCACAGATACGCAGTATTTT. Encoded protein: CAVSRSSSTDTQYF.

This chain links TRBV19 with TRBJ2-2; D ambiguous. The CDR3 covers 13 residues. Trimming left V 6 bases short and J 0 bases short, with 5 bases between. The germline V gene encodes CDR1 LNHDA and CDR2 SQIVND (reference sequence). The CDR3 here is CASRVTNTGELFF. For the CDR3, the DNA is TGTGCCAGTAGGGTAACGAACACCGGGGAGCTGTTTTTT. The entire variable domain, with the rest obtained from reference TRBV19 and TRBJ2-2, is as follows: DGGITQSPKYLFRKEGQNVTLSCEQNLNHDAMYWYRQDPGQGLRLIYYSQIVNDFQKGDIAEGYSVSREKKESFPLTVTSAQKNPTAFYLCASRVTNTGELFFGEGSRLTVL.

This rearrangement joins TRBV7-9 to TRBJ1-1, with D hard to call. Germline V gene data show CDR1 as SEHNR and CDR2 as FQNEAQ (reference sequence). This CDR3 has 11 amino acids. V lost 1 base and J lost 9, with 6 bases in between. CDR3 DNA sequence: TGTGCCAGCAGCTTAGGGAATAAAGCTTTCTTT. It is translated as CASSLGNKAFF.

CDR3 protein: CASSYGTSGSEQYV. DNA of the CDR3: TGTGCCAGCAGTTACGGGACTAGCGGGAGCGAGCAGTACGTC. The rearrangement uses TRBV6-6 and TRBJ2-7; 14 bases line up with TRBD2. The CDR3 covers 14 residues. Germline lookup yields CDR1 MNHNY and CDR2 SVGAGI (reference sequence). Trimming cost V 2 bases and J 6 bases; bases outside gene matches: 0.

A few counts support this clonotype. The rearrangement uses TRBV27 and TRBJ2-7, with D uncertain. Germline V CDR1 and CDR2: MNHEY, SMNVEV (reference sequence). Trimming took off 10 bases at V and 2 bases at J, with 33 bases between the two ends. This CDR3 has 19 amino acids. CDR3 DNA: TGTGCCACCGGAACCCATCTTGTCGGAACTTCGACCCCTGCCTACGAGCAGTACTTC. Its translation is CATGTHLVGTSTPAYEQYF.

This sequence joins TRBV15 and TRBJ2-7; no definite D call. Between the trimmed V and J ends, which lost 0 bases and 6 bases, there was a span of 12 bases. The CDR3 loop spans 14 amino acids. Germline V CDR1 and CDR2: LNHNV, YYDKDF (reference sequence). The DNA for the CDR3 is TGTGCCACCAGCAGAGATCCTGGCGGCGCCGAGCAGTACTTC. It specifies CATSRDPGGAEQYF.

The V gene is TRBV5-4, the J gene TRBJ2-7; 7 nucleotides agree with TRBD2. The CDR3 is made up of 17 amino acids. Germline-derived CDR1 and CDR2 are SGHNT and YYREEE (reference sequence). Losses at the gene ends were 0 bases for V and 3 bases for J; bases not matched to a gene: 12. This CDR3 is CASSLGRGGPIDYEQYF. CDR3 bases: TGTGCCAGCAGCTTGGGTCGGGGAGGGCCTATAGACTACGAGCAGTACTTC.

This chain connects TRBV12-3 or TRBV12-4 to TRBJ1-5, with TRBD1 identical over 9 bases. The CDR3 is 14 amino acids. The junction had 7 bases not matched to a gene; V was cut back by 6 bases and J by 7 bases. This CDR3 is CASRPTGGWQPQHF. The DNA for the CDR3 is TGTGCCAGCAGACCCACAGGGGGCTGGCAGCCCCAGCATTTT.

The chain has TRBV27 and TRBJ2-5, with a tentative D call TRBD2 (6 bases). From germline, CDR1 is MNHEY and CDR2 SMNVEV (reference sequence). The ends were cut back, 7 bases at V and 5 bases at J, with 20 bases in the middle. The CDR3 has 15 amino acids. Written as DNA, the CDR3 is TGTGCCAGCACCCAACTAGCAGGGAGGAGGGAGACCCAGTACTTC. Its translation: CASTQLAGRRETQYF.

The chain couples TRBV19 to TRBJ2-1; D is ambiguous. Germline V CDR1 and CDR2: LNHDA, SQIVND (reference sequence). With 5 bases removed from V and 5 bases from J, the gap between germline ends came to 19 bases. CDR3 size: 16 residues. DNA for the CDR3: TGTGCCAGTAGTCCCCTGAGCCTCGCGGTTGACAATGAGCAGTTCTTC. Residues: CASSPLSLAVDNEQFF.

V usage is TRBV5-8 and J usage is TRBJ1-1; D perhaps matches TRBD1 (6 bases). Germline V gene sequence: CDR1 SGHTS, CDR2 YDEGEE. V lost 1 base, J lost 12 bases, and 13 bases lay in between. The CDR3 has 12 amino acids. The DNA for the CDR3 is TGTGCCAGCAGCTTGAGGCAGGGGAGGACTTTCTTT. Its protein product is CASSLRQGRTFF.

CDR3 in amino acids: CAWSGTGQSPYGYTF. The CDR3, as DNA: TGTGCCTGGAGCGGGACAGGACAGTCCCCCTATGGCTACACCTTC. The J gene is TRBJ1-2, the V gene TRBV30; 8 nucleotides agree with TRBD1. V dropped 3 bases and J dropped 4; count of bases not matched to a gene: 10. The CDR3 loop spans 15 amino acids. In germline, CDR1 is GTSNPN, CDR2 SVGIG (reference sequence).

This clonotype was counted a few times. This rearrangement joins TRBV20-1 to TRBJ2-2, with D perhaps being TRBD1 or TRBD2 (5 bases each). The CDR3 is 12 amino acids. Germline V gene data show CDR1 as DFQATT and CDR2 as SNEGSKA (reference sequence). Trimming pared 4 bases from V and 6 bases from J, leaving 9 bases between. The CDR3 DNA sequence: TGCAGTGCTACGGGGACCCCCGGGGAGCTGTTTTTT. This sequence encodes CSATGTPGELFF.

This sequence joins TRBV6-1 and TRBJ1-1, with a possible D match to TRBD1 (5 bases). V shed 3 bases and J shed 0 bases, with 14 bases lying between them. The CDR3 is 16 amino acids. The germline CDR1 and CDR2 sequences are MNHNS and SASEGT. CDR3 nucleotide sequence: TGTGCCAGCAGTGACTTATCTGGGGCTTTGAACACTGAAGCTTTCTTT. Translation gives CASSDLSGALNTEAFF.

CDR3 in DNA: TGTGCCAGCAGTTCTCGGACTAGCGGGAGGCTCTACGAGCAGTACGTC. This gives the protein CASSSRTSGRLYEQYV. The rearrangement uses TRBV28 and TRBJ2-7, with 14 nucleotides matching TRBD2. Germline CDR1 MDHEN, CDR2 SYDVKM. This CDR3 is 16 amino acids long. Germline trimming cut 4 bases from V and 3 bases from J; bases unmatched to any gene: 5.

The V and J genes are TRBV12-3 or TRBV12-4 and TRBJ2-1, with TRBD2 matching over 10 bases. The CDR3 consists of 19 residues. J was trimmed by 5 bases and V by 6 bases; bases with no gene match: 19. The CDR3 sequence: CASSRNHVALAGADNEQFF. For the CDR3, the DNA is TGTGCCAGCAGCCGTAATCATGTAGCTCTAGCGGGAGCGGACAATGAGCAGTTCTTC.

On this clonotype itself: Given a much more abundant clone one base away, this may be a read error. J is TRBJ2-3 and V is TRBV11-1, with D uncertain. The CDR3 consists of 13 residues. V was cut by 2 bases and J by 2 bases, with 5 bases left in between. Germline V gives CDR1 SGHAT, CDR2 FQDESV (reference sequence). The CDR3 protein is CASSLFPTDTQYF. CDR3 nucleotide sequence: TGTGCCAGCAGCTTATTCCCCACAGATACGCAGTATTTT.

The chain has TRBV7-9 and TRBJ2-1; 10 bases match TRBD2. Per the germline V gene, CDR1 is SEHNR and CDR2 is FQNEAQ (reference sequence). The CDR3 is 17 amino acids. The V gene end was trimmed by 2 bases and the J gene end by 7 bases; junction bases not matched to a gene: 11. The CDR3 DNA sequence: TGTGCCAGCAGCTTAATGCTAGCGGGAGTACGGAGGAATGAGCAGTTCTTC. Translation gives CASSLMLAGVRRNEQFF. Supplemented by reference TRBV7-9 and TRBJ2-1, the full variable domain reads DTGVSQNPRHKITKRGQNVTFRCDPISEHNRLYWYRQTLGQGPEFLTYFQNEAQLEKSRLLSDRFSAERPKGSFSTLEIQRTEQGDSAMYLCASSLMLAGVRRNEQFFGPGTRLTVL.

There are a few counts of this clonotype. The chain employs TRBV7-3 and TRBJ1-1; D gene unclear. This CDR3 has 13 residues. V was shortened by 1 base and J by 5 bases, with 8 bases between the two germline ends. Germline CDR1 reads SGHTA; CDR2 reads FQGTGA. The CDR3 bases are TGTGCCAGCAGCTTAAGCGCGAGGACTGAAGCTTTCTTT. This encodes CASSLSARTEAFF.

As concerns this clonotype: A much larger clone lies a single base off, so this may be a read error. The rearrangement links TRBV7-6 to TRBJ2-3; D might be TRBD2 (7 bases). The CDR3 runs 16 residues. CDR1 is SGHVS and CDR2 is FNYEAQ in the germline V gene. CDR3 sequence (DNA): TGTGCCAGCAGCTTAGGAGGGGGAGGGCCCGTGGATATGCAGTATTTT. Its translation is CASSLGGGGPVDMQYF. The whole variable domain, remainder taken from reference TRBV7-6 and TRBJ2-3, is GAGVSQSPRYKVTKRGQDVALRCDPISGHVSLYWYRQALGQGPEFLTYFNYEAQQDKSGLPNDRFSAERPEGSISTLTIQRTEQRDSAMYRCASSLGGGGPVDMQYFGPGTRLTVL.

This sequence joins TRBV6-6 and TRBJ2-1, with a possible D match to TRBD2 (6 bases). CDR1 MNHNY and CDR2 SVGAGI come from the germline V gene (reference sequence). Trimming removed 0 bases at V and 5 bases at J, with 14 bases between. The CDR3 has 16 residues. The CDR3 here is CASSYSPAGTNNEQFF. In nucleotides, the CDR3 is TGTGCCAGCAGTTACTCGCCGGCGGGAACTAACAATGAGCAGTTCTTC.

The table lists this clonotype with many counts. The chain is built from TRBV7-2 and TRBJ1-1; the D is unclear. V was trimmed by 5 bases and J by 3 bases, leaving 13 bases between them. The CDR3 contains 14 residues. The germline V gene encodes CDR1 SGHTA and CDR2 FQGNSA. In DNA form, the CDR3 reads TGTGCCAGCAGCCCCCCCGGTGGGGACACTGAAGCTTTCTTT. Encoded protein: CASSPPGGDTEAFF.

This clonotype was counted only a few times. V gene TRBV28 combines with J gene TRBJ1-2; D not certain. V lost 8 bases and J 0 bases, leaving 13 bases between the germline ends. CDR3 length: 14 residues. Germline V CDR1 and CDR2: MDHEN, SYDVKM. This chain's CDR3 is CASRTPQTNYGYTF. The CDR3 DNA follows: TGTGCCAGCCGTACACCACAAACTAACTATGGCTACACCTTC.

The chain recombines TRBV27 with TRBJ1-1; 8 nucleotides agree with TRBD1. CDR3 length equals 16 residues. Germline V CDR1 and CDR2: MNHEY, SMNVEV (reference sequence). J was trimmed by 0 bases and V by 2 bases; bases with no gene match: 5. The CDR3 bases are TGTGCCAGCAGTTTACGGCCAGGGGGCCTGAACACTGAAGCTTTCTTT. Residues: CASSLRPGGLNTEAFF.

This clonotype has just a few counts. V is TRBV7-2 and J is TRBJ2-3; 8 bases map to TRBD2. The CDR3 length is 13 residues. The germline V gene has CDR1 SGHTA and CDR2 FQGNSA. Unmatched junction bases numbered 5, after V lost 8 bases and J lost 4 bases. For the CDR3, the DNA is TGTGCCAGCTTCGCGGGAGGAGCAGATACGCAGTATTTT. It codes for CASFAGGADTQYF.